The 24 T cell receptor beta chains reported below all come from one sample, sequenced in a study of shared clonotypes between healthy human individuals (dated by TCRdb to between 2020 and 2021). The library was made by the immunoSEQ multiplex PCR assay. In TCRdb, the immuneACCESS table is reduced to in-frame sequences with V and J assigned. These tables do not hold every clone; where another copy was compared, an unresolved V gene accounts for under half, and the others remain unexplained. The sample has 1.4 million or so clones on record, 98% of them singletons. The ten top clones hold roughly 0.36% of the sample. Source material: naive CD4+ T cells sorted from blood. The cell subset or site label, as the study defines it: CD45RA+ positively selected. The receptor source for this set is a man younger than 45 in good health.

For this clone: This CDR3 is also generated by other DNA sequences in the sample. The DNA of the CDR3 is TGCGCCAGCAGCTTGGGACTAGCGGGAGCCGGGGAGCTGTTTTTT. Encoded protein: CASSLGLAGAGELFF. The V and J genes are TRBV5-1 and TRBJ2-2; 12 positions agree with TRBD2. Looked up from germline, CDR1 is SGHRS and CDR2 is YFSETQ. Trimming removed 0 bases from V and 6 bases from J; junction bases left unmatched: 0. The CDR3 is made up of 15 amino acids.

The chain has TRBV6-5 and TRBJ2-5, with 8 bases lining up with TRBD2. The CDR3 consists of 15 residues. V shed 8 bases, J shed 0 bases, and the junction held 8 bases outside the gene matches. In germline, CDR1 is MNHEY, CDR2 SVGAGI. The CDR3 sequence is CASVITGGYQETQYF. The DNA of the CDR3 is TGTGCCAGCGTGATAACGGGAGGGTACCAAGAGACCCAGTACTTC.

In DNA form, the CDR3 reads TGTGCCATCAGTGAGCGTGGCAGGGACCAAGAGACCCAGTACTTC. Its translation is CAISERGRDQETQYF. The rearrangement joins TRBV10-3 to TRBJ2-5; TRBD1 is a possible D gene (5 bases). Germline CDR1 and CDR2: ENHRY and SYGVKD. V lost 2 bases and J lost 0, with 10 bases in between. The CDR3 sequence is 15 residues long.

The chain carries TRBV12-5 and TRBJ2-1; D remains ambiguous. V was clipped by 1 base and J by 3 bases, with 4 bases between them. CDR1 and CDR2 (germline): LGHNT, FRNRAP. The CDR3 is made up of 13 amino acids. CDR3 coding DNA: TGTGCTAGTGGTTTGGACAACTACAATGAGCAGTTCTTC. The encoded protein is CASGLDNYNEQFF.

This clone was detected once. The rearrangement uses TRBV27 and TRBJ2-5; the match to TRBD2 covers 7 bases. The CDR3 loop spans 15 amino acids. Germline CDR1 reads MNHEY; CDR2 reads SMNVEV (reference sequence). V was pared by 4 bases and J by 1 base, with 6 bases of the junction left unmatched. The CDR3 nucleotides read TGTGCCAGCAGTTGGACTAGTCTTCGCCAAGAGACCCAGTACTTC. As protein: CASSWTSLRQETQYF.

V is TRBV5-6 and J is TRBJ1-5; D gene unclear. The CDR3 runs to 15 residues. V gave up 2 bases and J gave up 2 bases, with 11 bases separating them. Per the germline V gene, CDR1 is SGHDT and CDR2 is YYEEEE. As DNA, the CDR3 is TGTGCCAGCAGCTTCAGGTTTTCGGGCAATCAGCCCCAGCATTTT. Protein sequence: CASSFRFSGNQPQHF.

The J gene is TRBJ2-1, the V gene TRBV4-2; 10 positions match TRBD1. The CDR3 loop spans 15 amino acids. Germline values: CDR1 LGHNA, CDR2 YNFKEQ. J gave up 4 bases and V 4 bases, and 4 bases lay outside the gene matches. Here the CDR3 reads CASSRPGQGYNEQFF. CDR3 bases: TGTGCCAGCAGCCGACCGGGACAGGGGTACAATGAGCAGTTCTTC.

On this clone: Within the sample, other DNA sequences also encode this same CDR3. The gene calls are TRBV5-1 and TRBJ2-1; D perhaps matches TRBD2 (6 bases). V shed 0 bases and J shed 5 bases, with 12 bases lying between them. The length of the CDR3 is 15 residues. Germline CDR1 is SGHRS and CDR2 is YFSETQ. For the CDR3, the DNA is TGCGCCAGCAGCTTGGTGGGAGGTTCACACAATGAGCAGTTCTTC. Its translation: CASSLVGGSHNEQFF.

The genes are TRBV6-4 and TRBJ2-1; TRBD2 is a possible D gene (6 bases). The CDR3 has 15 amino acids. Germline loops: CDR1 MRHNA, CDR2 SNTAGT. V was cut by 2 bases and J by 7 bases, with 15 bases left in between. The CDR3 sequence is CASSDESGEGNEQFF. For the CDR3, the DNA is TGTGCCAGCAGTGACGAGTCGGGAGAGGGTAATGAGCAGTTCTTC.

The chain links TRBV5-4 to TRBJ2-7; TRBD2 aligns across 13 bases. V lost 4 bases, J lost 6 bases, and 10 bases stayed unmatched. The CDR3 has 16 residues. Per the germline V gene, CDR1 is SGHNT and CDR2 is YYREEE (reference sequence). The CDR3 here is CASSQEVGTSGTEQYF. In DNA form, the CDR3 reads TGTGCCAGCAGCCAAGAGGTTGGGACTAGCGGGACCGAGCAGTACTTC.

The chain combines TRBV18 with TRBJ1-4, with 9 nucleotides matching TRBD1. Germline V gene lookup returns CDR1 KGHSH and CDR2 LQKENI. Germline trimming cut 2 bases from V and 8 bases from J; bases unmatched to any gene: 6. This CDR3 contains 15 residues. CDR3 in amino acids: CASSPAGQGLEKLFF. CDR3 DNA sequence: TGTGCCAGCTCACCAGCGGGACAGGGATTGGAAAAACTGTTTTTT.

In DNA form, the CDR3 reads TGTGCCAGCTCACCCAGGACAGATGAGGTGCATGGCTACACCTTC. Encoded protein: CASSPRTDEVHGYTF. The chain uses TRBV18 and TRBJ1-2; D might be TRBD1 (6 bases). The ends were cut back, 3 bases at V and 6 bases at J, with 17 bases in the middle. Germline V gene lookup returns CDR1 KGHSH and CDR2 LQKENI. This CDR3 contains 15 residues.

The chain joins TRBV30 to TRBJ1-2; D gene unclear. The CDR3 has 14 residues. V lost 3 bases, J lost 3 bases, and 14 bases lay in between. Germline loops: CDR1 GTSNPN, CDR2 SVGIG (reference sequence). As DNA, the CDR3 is TGTGCCTGGAGCCCTAAGACAAATCACTATGGCTACACCTTC. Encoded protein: CAWSPKTNHYGYTF.

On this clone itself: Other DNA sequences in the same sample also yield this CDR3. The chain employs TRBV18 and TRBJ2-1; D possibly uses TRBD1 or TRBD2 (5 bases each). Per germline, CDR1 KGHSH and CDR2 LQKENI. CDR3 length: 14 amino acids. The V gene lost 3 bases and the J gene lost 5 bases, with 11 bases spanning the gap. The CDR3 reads CASSPPGRNNEQFF. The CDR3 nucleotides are TGTGCCAGCTCACCCCCGGGACGGAACAATGAGCAGTTCTTC.

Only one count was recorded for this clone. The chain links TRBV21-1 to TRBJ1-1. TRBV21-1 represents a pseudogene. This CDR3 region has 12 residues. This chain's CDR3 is CASPAMNTEAFF. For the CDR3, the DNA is TGTGCCAGCCCAGCTATGAACACTGAAGCTTTCTTT.

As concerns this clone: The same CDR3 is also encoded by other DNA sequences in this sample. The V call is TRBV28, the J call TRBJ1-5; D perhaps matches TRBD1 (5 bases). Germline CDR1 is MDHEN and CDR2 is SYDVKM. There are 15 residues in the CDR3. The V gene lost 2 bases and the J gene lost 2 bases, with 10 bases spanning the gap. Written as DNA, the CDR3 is TGTGCCAGCAGTTTAGGGCAGGGCGGCAATCAGCCCCAGCATTTT. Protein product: CASSLGQGGNQPQHF.

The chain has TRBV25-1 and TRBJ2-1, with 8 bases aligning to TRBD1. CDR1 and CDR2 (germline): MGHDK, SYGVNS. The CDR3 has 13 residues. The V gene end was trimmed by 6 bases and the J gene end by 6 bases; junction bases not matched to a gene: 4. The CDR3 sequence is CASRRTGFNEQFF. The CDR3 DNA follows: TGTGCCAGCAGAAGGACAGGGTTCAATGAGCAGTTCTTC.

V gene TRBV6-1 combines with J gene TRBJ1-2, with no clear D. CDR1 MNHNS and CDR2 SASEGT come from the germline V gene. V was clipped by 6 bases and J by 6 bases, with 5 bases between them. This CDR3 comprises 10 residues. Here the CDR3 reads CASRFNGYTF. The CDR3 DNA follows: TGTGCCAGCAGATTTAATGGCTACACCTTC.

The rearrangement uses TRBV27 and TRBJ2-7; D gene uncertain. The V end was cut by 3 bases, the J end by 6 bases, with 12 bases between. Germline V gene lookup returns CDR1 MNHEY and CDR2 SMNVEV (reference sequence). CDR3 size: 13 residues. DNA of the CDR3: TGTGCCAGCAGTTTCGGCGGAGTTCTCGAGCAGTACTTC. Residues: CASSFGGVLEQYF.

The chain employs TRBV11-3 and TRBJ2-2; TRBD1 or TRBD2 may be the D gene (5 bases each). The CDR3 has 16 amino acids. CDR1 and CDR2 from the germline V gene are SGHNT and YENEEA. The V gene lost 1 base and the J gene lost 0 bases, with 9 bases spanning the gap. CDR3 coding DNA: TGTGCCAGCAGCTTAGGGGGGACCGCGAACACCGGGGAGCTGTTTTTT. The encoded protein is CASSLGGTANTGELFF.

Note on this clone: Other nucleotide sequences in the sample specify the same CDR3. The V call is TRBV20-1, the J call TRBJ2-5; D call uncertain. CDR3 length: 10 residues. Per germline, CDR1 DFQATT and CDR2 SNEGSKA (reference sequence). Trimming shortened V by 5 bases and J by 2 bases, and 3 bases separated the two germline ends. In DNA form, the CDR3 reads TGCAGTGCTCGTCAAGAGACCCAGTACTTC. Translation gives CSARQETQYF.

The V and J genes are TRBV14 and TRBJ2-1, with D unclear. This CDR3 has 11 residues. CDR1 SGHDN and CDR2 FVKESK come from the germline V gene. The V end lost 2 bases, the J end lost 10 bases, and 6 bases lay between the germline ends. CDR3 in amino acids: CASSQLTEQFF. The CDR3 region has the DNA TGTGCCAGCAGCCAATTGACGGAGCAGTTCTTC.

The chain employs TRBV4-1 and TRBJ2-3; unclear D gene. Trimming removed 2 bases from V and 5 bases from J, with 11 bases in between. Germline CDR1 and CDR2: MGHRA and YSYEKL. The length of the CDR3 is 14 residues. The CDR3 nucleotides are TGCGCCAGCAGCCAAATCCTAGACGGAGATACGCAGTATTTT. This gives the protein CASSQILDGDTQYF.

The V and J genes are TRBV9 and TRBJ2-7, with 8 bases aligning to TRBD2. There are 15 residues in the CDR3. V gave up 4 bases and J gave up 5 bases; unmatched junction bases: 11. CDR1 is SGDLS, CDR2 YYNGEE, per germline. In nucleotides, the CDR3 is TGTGCCAGCAGCTCCAACAAAAACGGGAGGGACGAGCAGTACTTC. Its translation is CASSSNKNGRDEQYF.